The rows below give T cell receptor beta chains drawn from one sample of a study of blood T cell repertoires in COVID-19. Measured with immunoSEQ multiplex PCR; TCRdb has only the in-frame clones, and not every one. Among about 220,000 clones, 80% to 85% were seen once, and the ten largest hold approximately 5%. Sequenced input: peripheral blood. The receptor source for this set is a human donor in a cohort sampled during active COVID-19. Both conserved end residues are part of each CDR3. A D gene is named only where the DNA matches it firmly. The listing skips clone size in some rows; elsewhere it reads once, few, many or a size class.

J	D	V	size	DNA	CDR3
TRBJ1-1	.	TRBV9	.	TGTGCCAGCAGCGTAGGGGGGGTCCGCCTGAACACTGAAGCTTTCTTT	CASSVGGVRLNTEAFF
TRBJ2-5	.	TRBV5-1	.	TGCGCCAGCAGCTTGTCTCGGGACACACGGTACCAAGAGACCCAGTACTTC	CASSLSRDTRYQETQYF
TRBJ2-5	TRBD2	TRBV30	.	TGTGCCTGGAGTATAGGCGGGAGCCGAGAGACCCAGTACTTC	CAWSIGGSRETQYF
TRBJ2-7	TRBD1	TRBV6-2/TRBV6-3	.	TGTGCCAGCAGTTGGGGGACAGGGGCCTCCTACGAGCAGTACTTC	CASSWGTGASYEQYF
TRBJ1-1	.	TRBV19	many	TGTGCCAGTAGTATCCGGGACACTCTTGACACTGAAGCTTTCTTT	CASSIRDTLDTEAFF
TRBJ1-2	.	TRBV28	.	TGTGCCAGCAGTCGTACCCAGGGCAGCTATAATGGCTACACCTTC	CASSRTQGSYNGYTF
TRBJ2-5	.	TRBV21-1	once	TGTGCCAGCAGCAAAGCTCTAGCAGGCGGGGAGTACCAAGAGACCCAGTACTTC	CASSKALAGGEYQETQYF
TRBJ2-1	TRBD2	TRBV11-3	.	TGTGCCAGCAGCAGTAGCGGGAGATTCGATGAGCAGTTCTTC	CASSSSGRFDEQFF
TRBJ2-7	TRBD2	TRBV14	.	TGTGCCAGCAGCCCCCCGGGACTAGCGGCATTGTACGAGCAGTACTTC	CASSPPGLAALYEQYF
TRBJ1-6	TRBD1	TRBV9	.	TGTGCCAGCAGCGTAGGGCAGGGGGCTCTTAATTCACCCCTCCACTTT	CASSVGQGALNSPLHF
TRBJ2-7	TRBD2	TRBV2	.	TGTGCCAGCGCCTTGACCCGAGCGGGGCTTGGTGAGCAGTACTTC	CASALTRAGLGEQYF
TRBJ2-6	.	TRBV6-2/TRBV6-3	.	TGTGCCAGCAGTTACTCCAATGGGGCCAACGTCCTGACTTTC	CASSYSNGANVLTF
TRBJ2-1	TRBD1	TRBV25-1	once	TGTGCCAGCAGCAGGACAGGGGGTTACAATGAGCAGTTCTTC	CASSRTGGYNEQFF
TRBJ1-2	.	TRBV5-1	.	TGCGCCAGCAGCTTGGGACCAAGCGCGAACGGCTACACCTTC	CASSLGPSANGYTF
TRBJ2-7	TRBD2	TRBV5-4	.	TGTGCCAGCAGCTTGGCTAGCGGGAGTTTCTACGAGCAGTACTTC	CASSLASGSFYEQYF
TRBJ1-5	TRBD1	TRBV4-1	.	TGCGCCAGCAGCCTCCGGGACAGGGGGCAGCCCCAGCATTTT	CASSLRDRGQPQHF
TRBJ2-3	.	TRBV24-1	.	TGTGCCACCAGTGATTTGCCGGGATCTCCCACAGATACGCAGTATTTT	CATSDLPGSPTDTQYF
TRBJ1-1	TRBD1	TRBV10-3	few	TGTGCCATCAGTGAGGGACAGGGCTTCACTGAAGCTTTCTTT	CAISEGQGFTEAFF
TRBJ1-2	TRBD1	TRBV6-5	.	TGTGCCAGCAGTTACTCGTCTAGGGGGCTGTATGGCTACACCTTC	CASSYSSRGLYGYTF
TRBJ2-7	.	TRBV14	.	TGTGCCAGCAGCGCCGGGACTTACCTCTCCTACGAGCAGTACTTC	CASSAGTYLSYEQYF
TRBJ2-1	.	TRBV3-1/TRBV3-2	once	TGTGCCAGCAGCCAAGATATGCCGGAGGGTCGCTCCTACAATGAGCAGTTCTTC	CASSQDMPEGRSYNEQFF
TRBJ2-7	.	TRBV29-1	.	TGCAGCGTTTCCCATATCTACCGCGAGCAGTACTTC	CSVSHIYREQYF
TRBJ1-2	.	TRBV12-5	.	TGTGCTAGTGGTCACGGGGTGGCTAACTATGGCTACACCTTC	CASGHGVANYGYTF
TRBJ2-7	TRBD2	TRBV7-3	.	TGTGCCAGCAGCTTAACGGGAGGGGATTCCTACGAGCAGTACTTC	CASSLTGGDSYEQYF
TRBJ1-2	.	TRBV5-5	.	TGTGCCAGCAGCTTCACAGGGTTGCCTGGCTACACCTTC	CASSFTGLPGYTF
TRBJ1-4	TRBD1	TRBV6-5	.	TGTGCCAGCAGTTACAACAGGGGGCGGAGGGAAAAACTGTTTTTT	CASSYNRGRREKLFF
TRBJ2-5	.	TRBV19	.	TGTGCCAGTAGTACCGGGGACTCCCCGACGGAGACCCAGTACTTC	CASSTGDSPTETQYF
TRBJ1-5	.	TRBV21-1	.	TGTGCCAGCAGCCTGTGGACAGGGAGCCATCAGCCCCAGCATTTT	CASSLWTGSHQPQHF
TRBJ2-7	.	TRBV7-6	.	TGTGCCAGCAGCGCCCAGCCCGCGGACGAGCAGTACTTC	CASSAQPADEQYF
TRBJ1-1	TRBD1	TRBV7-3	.	TGTGCCAGCAGTATACAGGGGGCCGACACTGAAGCTTTCTTT	CASSIQGADTEAFF
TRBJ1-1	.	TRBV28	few	TGTGCCAGCGGCGCGGGATACACTGAAGCTTTCTTT	CASGAGYTEAFF
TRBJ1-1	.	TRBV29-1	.	TGCAGCCCCTCATCGGTCACTGAAGCTTTCTTT	CSPSSVTEAFF
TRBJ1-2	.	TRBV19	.	TGTGCCAGTAGCTCGACAGGAACTTACGGTGGCTACACCTTC	CASSSTGTYGGYTF
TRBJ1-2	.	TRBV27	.	TGTGCCAGCAGTTTAGGCGGATCTAACTATGGCTACACCTTC	CASSLGGSNYGYTF
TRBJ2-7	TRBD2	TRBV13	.	TGTGCCAGCAGCTTCCGGGAGGGCCACAGCGAGCAGTACTTC	CASSFREGHSEQYF
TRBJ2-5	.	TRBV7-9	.	TGTGCCAGCAGCCTCCACCCCCGGGTCTCTGGGGAGACCCAGTACTTC	CASSLHPRVSGETQYF
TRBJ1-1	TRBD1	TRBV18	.	TGTGCCAGCTCACCCCAAGGACAGGGGACAATGAACACTGAAGCTTTCTTT	CASSPQGQGTMNTEAFF
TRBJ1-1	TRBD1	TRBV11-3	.	TGTGCCAGCAGCTTGAGAGGACAGGGGAACGCTGAAGCTTTCTTT	CASSLRGQGNAEAFF
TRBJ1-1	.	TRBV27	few	TGTGCCAGCAGTCCCTCTCTGAACACTGAAGCTTTCTTT	CASSPSLNTEAFF